The 21 T cell receptor beta chains presented below share a single source sample, sequenced in a study of blood T cell repertoires in COVID-19. Assay: immunoSEQ multiplex PCR; the TCRdb copy retains only in-frame clones and omits some. The sample includes around 56,000 clones, more than 80% of them seen just once. Sequencing input: peripheral blood. All receptors derive from an elderly man with acute or convalescent COVID-19.

This chain uses TRBV3-1 (or the pseudogene TRBV3-2) with TRBJ2-2; D remains unclear. The length of the CDR3 is 13 residues. V dropped 1 base and J dropped 8 bases, with 8 bases sitting between them. From germline, CDR1 is LGHDT and CDR2 YNNKEL (reference sequence). The CDR3 DNA reads TGTGCCAGCAGCCAAGGCAGGTCTGGGGAGCTGTTTTTT. This sequence encodes CASSQGRSGELFF.

This sequence joins TRBV15 and TRBJ1-3; 7 bases map to TRBD1. Looked up from germline, CDR1 is LNHNV and CDR2 is YYDKDF (reference sequence). CDR3 length: 15 residues. V lost 4 bases and J lost 3; bases outside the gene matches: 6. The DNA of the CDR3 is TGTGCCACCAGCACGCAGGGGGGAGTTGGAAACACCATATATTTT. Translation: CATSTQGGVGNTIYF.

The chain joins TRBV7-8 to TRBJ2-5, with D unresolved. Germline lookup yields CDR1 SGHVS and CDR2 FQNEAQ. Trimming shortened V by 4 bases and J by 3 bases, and 3 bases separated the two germline ends. This CDR3 is 11 amino acids long. The CDR3 nucleotides are TGTGCCAGCAGCTCGGAAGAGACCCAGTACTTC. Translating gives CASSSEETQYF.

The V gene is TRBV7-3, the J gene TRBJ1-1; TRBD1 is a possible D gene (6 bases). Germline CDR1 and CDR2: SGHTA and FQGTGA. Trimming removed 3 bases from V and 8 bases from J, with 10 bases in between. The CDR3 contains 12 residues. Written as DNA, the CDR3 is TGTGCCAGCAGCTTTGGGGGCGCCGAAGCTTTCTTT. Protein: CASSFGGAEAFF.

The chain joins TRBV3-1 (or the pseudogene TRBV3-2) to TRBJ1-2; tentatively, D is TRBD1 (5 bases). This CDR3 contains 16 residues. The V end lost 0 bases, the J end lost 4 bases, and 15 bases lay between the germline ends. Germline CDR1 reads LGHDT; CDR2 reads YNNKEL (reference sequence). Here the CDR3 reads CASSQDLADIFYGYTF. CDR3 sequence (DNA): TGTGCCAGCAGCCAAGATCTGGCGGACATCTTCTATGGCTACACCTTC.

This rearrangement joins TRBV19 to TRBJ1-1; D uncertain. The germline CDR1 and CDR2 sequences are LNHDA and SQIVND (reference sequence). The CDR3 sequence is 13 residues long. Between the trimmed V and J ends, which lost 6 bases and 1 base, there was a span of 9 bases. The CDR3 protein is CASSPYSNTEAFF. CDR3 in DNA: TGTGCCAGTAGCCCCTATTCGAACACTGAAGCTTTCTTT.

This clone appeared a single time. This rearrangement joins TRBV27 to TRBJ1-5, with TRBD1 matching 7 bases. Germline CDR1 and CDR2: MNHEY and SMNVEV (reference sequence). This CDR3 has 14 residues. The J segment lost 0 bases and the V segment lost 5 bases, leaving 1 base of the junction unmatched. The CDR3 DNA sequence: TGTGCCAGCAGTAGACAGGGTAGCAATCAGCCCCAGCATTTT. Its translation: CASSRQGSNQPQHF.

This sequence joins TRBV27 and TRBJ2-2; 7 nucleotides match TRBD2. The length of the CDR3 is 12 residues. CDR1 MNHEY and CDR2 SMNVEV come from the germline V gene (reference sequence). V lost 8 bases, J lost 5 bases, and 2 bases stayed unmatched. DNA for the CDR3: TGTGCCAGCGCGGGGGTGACCGGGGAGCTGTTTTTT. This encodes CASAGVTGELFF.

This sequence joins TRBV7-6 and TRBJ2-2; D perhaps matches TRBD2 (5 bases). Germline V gene sequence: CDR1 SGHVS, CDR2 FNYEAQ. CDR3 length: 15 residues. V lost 5 bases to trimming and J lost 0 bases, with 10 bases between them. Here the CDR3 reads CASSAGPSNTGELFF. As DNA, the CDR3 is TGTGCCAGCAGCGCGGGTCCCTCGAACACCGGGGAGCTGTTTTTT.

This clone was counted ten times or more. The V and J genes are TRBV30 and TRBJ1-1; D gene uncertain. From germline, CDR1 is GTSNPN and CDR2 SVGIG (reference sequence). The CDR3 is 13 residues long. V dropped 4 bases and J dropped 5 bases, with 14 bases sitting between them. The CDR3 sequence: CAWMGTGRTEAFF. The CDR3 DNA reads TGTGCCTGGATGGGAACGGGGAGGACTGAAGCTTTCTTT.

The chain joins TRBV9 to TRBJ2-7, with 9 bases lining up with TRBD1. The V gene's germline CDR1 is SGDLS and CDR2 YYNGEE. The V and J ends lost 0 bases and 3 bases, in that order; junction bases with no gene match: 7. The CDR3 runs 16 residues. The CDR3 coding sequence is TGTGCCAGCAGCGTAGGCGGGGACAGGGTCCTCTACGAGCAGTACTTC. This sequence encodes CASSVGGDRVLYEQYF.

The chain combines TRBV19 with TRBJ2-1; no clear D. Trimming left V 7 bases short and J 5 bases short, with 12 bases between. The CDR3 is made up of 13 amino acids. Germline-derived CDR1 and CDR2 are LNHDA and SQIVND (reference sequence). CDR3 in DNA: TGTGCCAGTATCAACGGTTATAACAATGAGCAGTTCTTC. Encoded protein: CASINGYNNEQFF.

This chain uses TRBV20-1 with TRBJ2-4; D perhaps matches TRBD2 (6 bases). The CDR3 contains 15 residues. Germline V gene sequence: CDR1 DFQATT, CDR2 SNEGSKA (reference sequence). Trimming left V 3 bases short and J 9 bases short, with 21 bases between. The CDR3 sequence is CSASYPGPAGPIQYF. The DNA for the CDR3 is TGCAGTGCTAGTTACCCCGGACCAGCGGGCCCCATTCAGTACTTC.

This sequence joins TRBV5-4 and TRBJ2-1; TRBD1 matches 7 bases. CDR1 and CDR2 (germline): SGHNT, YYREEE (reference sequence). The CDR3 loop spans 16 amino acids. With 0 bases clipped from V and 4 bases from J, the junction kept 7 bases outside the gene matches. The CDR3: CASSLGGGTEYNEQFF. CDR3 nucleotides: TGTGCCAGCAGCTTGGGGGGTGGGACAGAATACAATGAGCAGTTCTTC. Full variable domain (missing parts from reference TRBV5-4 and TRBJ2-1): ETGVTQSPTHLIKTRGQQVTLRCSSQSGHNTVSWYQQALGQGPQFIFQYYREEENGRGNFPPRFSGLQFPNYSSELNVNALELDDSALYLCASSLGGGTEYNEQFFGPGTRLTVL.

V is TRBV2 and J is TRBJ1-2; 10 bases match TRBD1. This CDR3 region has 14 residues. Per the germline V gene, CDR1 is SNHLY and CDR2 is FYNNEI. With V trimmed by 6 bases and J by 8 bases, 9 bases remained unmatched. CDR3: CASRDRGALYGYTF. The CDR3 nucleotides read TGTGCCAGCAGGGACAGGGGGGCTTTATACGGCTACACCTTC.

The chain links TRBV28 to TRBJ2-7, with TRBD2 matching 9 bases. The junction had 11 bases not matched to a gene; V was cut back by 6 bases and J by 2 bases. This CDR3 region has 16 residues. CDR1 and CDR2 from the germline V gene are MDHEN and SYDVKM. The CDR3 loop is CASSFTRASGAYEQYF. The CDR3 region has the DNA TGTGCCAGCAGCTTCACTCGGGCTAGCGGGGCCTACGAGCAGTACTTC.

The rearrangement joins TRBV6-5 to TRBJ2-3; D may be TRBD2 (6 bases). CDR1 is MNHEY and CDR2 is SVGAGI in the germline V gene. The CDR3 is 15 amino acids. The V end was cut by 8 bases, the J end by 1 base, with 16 bases between. Here the CDR3 DNA reads TGTGCCAGCGCTGCCTCTTGGGGGGGCACAGATACGCAGTATTTT. This codes for CASAASWGGTDTQYF.

J is TRBJ2-2 and V is TRBV29-1; TRBD2 is a possible D gene (6 bases). Germline V gene sequence: CDR1 SQVTM, CDR2 ANQGSEA. This CDR3 is built from 16 residues. V was pared by 2 bases and J by 2 bases, with 15 bases between. CDR3 sequence reads: CSVESGGTQNTGELFF. The CDR3, as DNA: TGCAGCGTTGAATCTGGAGGGACCCAAAACACCGGGGAGCTGTTTTTT.

This chain connects TRBV14 to TRBJ1-2; D remains unclear. Trimming removed 4 bases at V and 1 base at J, with 7 bases between. The germline V gene has CDR1 SGHDN and CDR2 FVKESK. This CDR3 contains 13 residues. CDR3 nucleotides: TGTGCCAGCAGCCCGGACTTTAACTATGGCTACACCTTC. This gives the protein CASSPDFNYGYTF.

The CDR3 is CASSQGGDEGARPGANVLTF. For the CDR3, the DNA is TGCGCCAGCAGCCAAGGGGGAGATGAGGGGGCTCGCCCAGGGGCCAACGTCCTGACTTTC. V is TRBV4-1 and J is TRBJ2-6; TRBD1 aligns across 7 bases. Trimming at V came to 1 base and at J to 4 bases, leaving 16 bases not matched to a gene. The CDR3 extends over 20 amino acids. The germline CDR1 and CDR2 sequences are MGHRA and YSYEKL.

The rearrangement joins TRBV27 to TRBJ2-5, with TRBD1 matching 12 bases. V shed 2 bases and J 4 bases; nucleotides not matched to a gene: 2. The CDR3 length is 15 residues. Germline V gene sequence: CDR1 MNHEY, CDR2 SMNVEV (reference sequence). CDR3 region: CASSLGTGGAETQYF. The CDR3, as DNA: TGTGCCAGCAGTTTAGGGACAGGGGGCGCAGAGACCCAGTACTTC.